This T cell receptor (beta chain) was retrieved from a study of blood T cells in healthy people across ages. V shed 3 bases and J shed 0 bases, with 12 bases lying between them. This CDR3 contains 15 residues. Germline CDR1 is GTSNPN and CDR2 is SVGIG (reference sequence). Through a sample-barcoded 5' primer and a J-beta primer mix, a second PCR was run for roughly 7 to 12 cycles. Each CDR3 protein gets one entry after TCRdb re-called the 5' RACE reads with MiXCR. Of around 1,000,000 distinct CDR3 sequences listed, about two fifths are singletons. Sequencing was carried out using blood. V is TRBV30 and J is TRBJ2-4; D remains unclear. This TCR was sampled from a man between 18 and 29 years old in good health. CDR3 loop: CAWRQNSIAKNIQYF. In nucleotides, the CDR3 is TGTGCCTGGAGACAGAACTCAATAGCCAAAAACATTCAGTACTTC.